This TCR beta chain was sequenced in a study of shared clonotypes between healthy human individuals. Study information: A couple of women and a few men aged 18 to 49 made up the donors.

Study observations and caveats: Clonotypes shared by all four donors outscored non-shared clonotypes in generation probability.

Regarding this clone: No antigen is known for it.

Trimming cost V 4 bases and J 7 bases; bases outside gene matches: 2. Germline CDR1 and CDR2: SNHLY and FYNNEI. The CDR3 spans 14 residues. The assay was run at deep level. Data came from immunoSEQ multiplex PCR; TCRdb stores just in-frame clones and leaves some out. The sample holds a few hundred thousand clones, more than 95% seen once. This TCR was recovered from a woman aged 25 to 39 in good health. The rearrangement links TRBV2 to TRBJ1-6; 9 bases map to TRBD1. Material: naive CD4+ T cells sorted from blood. This sample's subset: CD45RA+ positively selected. The CDR3 sequence: CASSADRGNSPLHF. The CDR3 nucleotides are TGTGCCAGCAGTGCAGACAGGGGGAATTCACCCCTCCACTTT.